This T cell receptor beta chain was captured in a study of blood T cell repertoires in COVID-19. Germline loops: CDR1 LNHDA, CDR2 SQIVND (reference sequence). The CDR3 is 14 residues long. V gave up 8 bases and J gave up 0 bases, with 11 bases separating them. Libraries were prepared by immunoSEQ multiplex PCR; TCRdb keeps only in-frame clonotypes and omits some of them. The sample includes about 26,000 clones, 70% to 90% of them seen just once. The chain carries TRBV19 and TRBJ1-3; D is possibly TRBD1 (5 bases). The source of this sequence is a human donor in a cohort sampled during active COVID-19. Sequenced input: peripheral blood. CDR3 sequence reads: CASAQDYSGNTIYF. CDR3 DNA sequence: TGTGCCAGTGCACAGGACTACTCTGGAAACACCATATATTTT.